Listed below are T cell receptor beta chains from one sample, sequenced in a study of human CD4 T cells and Enterobacteriaceae. Sequencing used immunoSEQ multiplex PCR; TCRdb keeps in-frame clones, though not all of them. The table lists some 30,000 clones, about 80% of them singletons. Sample: memory CD4+ T cells from blood. The receptors were gathered from a human donor in good health. Each CDR3 is given with its conserved first and last residue. D genes are given only for firm matches. Rows may omit the clone size; those that give it use once, few, many or a size class.

TGTGCCAGCAGCCATCTTCTAGGCCGTACAGGGAGGGGGGAGGAAAAACTGTTTTTT | CASSHLLGRTGRGEEKLFF | TRBJ1-4 | NA | NA | TRBV28
TGTGCCAGCAGCCAGGACAGGATACTCACTGAAGCTTTCTTT | CASSQDRILTEAFF | TRBJ1-1 | NA | TRBD1 | TRBV5-4
TGTGCCATCAGTGACATTTTGGGTGAGCAGTACTTC | CAISDILGEQYF | TRBJ2-5 | NA | NA | TRBV10-3
TGTGCCAGCAGTCCTTACACGGACAGGGATGAGACCCAGTACTTC | CASSPYTDRDETQYF | TRBJ2-5 | once | TRBD1 | TRBV28
TGCGCCAGCAGCCGGGGAGGGCCCCTTTACTCTGGAAACACCATATATTTT | CASSRGGPLYSGNTIYF | TRBJ1-3 | few | NA | TRBV4-1
TGCGCCAGCTCAAAGGGACAGCAAGAGACCCAGTACTTC | CASSKGQQETQYF | TRBJ2-5 | NA | TRBD1 | TRBV10-1
TGTGCCAGCAGTAGGAACAGGAATGGCTACACCTTC | CASSRNRNGYTF | TRBJ1-2 | NA | NA | TRBV28
TGCGCCAGCAGCCCCCTAGGAGGGAATGAGCAGTTCTTC | CASSPLGGNEQFF | TRBJ2-1 | NA | NA | TRBV5-1
TGTGCCAGCAGCTTGAGGTCTAACTATGGCTACACCTTC | CASSLRSNYGYTF | TRBJ1-2 | few | NA | TRBV5-6
TGTGCCAGCAGCCCGGCCGGGACGGGAAATAGCAATCAGCCCCAGCATTTT | CASSPAGTGNSNQPQHF | TRBJ1-5 | NA | NA | TRBV5-5
TGTGCCAGCAGCTTAGAGTGGCGGGAAGAGACCCAGTACTTC | CASSLEWREETQYF | TRBJ2-5 | few | NA | TRBV7-2
TGTGCCAGTTCAGGGCCGAGGGATACGCAGTATTTT | CASSGPRDTQYF | TRBJ2-3 | NA | NA | TRBV28
TGTGCCAGCAGCTGGGGGACAGGGAGAAACACTGAAGCTTTCTTT | CASSWGTGRNTEAFF | TRBJ1-1 | NA | TRBD1 | TRBV11-2
TGCGCCAGCAGCTTGTCACAGGGGAGTAACTATGGCTACACCTTC | CASSLSQGSNYGYTF | TRBJ1-2 | NA | TRBD1 | TRBV5-1
TGTGCCAGCAGCCAAGGGCAGGGAACCGAGCAGTACTTC | CASSQGQGTEQYF | TRBJ2-7 | NA | NA | TRBV4-2
TGTGCCAGCAGCTTCGGCGGGATGGGCGGGAGGGCCTCAGAGACCCAGTACTTC | CASSFGGMGGRASETQYF | TRBJ2-5 | once | TRBD2 | TRBV7-9
TGTGCCAGCAGTTACTTGAAAGCGGGGGATGATGAAAAACTGTTTTTT | CASSYLKAGDDEKLFF | TRBJ1-4 | NA | NA | TRBV6-5
TGCGCCAGCAGCCTAGGGAGCTACAATGAGCAGTTCTTC | CASSLGSYNEQFF | TRBJ2-1 | NA | NA | TRBV5-1
TGTGCCAGCAGCGGGACAGACTGGAGCTCCGAGACCCAGTACTTC | CASSGTDWSSETQYF | TRBJ2-5 | NA | NA | TRBV9
TGTGCCAGCAGCTTGCTGGGGACTAGCGGGCGTTACCAAGAGACCCAGTACTTC | CASSLLGTSGRYQETQYF | TRBJ2-5 | NA | TRBD2 | TRBV7-2
TGTGCCAGCCGAAGGGGATCAGAGACCCAGTACTTC | CASRRGSETQYF | TRBJ2-5 | NA | NA | TRBV19
TGTGCCAGTAGGAAGGGCGGTAGCTCCTACGAGCAGTACTTC | CASRKGGSSYEQYF | TRBJ2-7 | NA | NA | TRBV19
TGTGCCAGTAGTATTCAGCCAAATGAAGCTTTCTTT | CASSIQPNEAFF | TRBJ1-1 | NA | NA | TRBV19
TGTGCCAGCAGCCAACGACTAGCGGGAGGCTGGGGGACCCAGTACTTC | CASSQRLAGGWGTQYF | TRBJ2-5 | NA | TRBD2 | TRBV14
TGTGCCAGCTCACCGACCGGGACAGGGTCCAAACTGTTTTTT | CASSPTGTGSKLFF | TRBJ1-4 | NA | TRBD1 | TRBV18
TGTGCCAGCAGCTTAACCTTACAGGGGGGTGAGCAGTTCTTC | CASSLTLQGGEQFF | TRBJ2-1 | NA | TRBD1 | TRBV7-3
TGTGCCAGCAGTTTTAGCGGGGATCGCTACGAGCAGTACTTC | CASSFSGDRYEQYF | TRBJ2-7 | NA | TRBD2 | TRBV27
TGTGCCAGCAGTAACAGGGATCAGCCCCAGCATTTT | CASSNRDQPQHF | TRBJ1-5 | NA | NA | TRBV27
TGTGCCGGGGATGACTACTCATCCTACAATGAGCAGTTCTTC | CAGDDYSSYNEQFF | TRBJ2-1 | NA | NA | TRBV30
TGTGCCAGCAGCCAAGAAGCTAGCGGGAGGCTTATTAACTACGAGCAGTACTTC | CASSQEASGRLINYEQYF | TRBJ2-7 | NA | TRBD2 | TRBV4-2
TGCGCCAGCAGCTCCGGGGGCGCGAACTATGGCTACACCTTC | CASSSGGANYGYTF | TRBJ1-2 | NA | NA | TRBV5-1
TGTGCCAGCAGCTCCGGGACAGTTACCAATGAGCAGTTCTTC | CASSSGTVTNEQFF | TRBJ2-1 | NA | TRBD1 | TRBV11-2
TGTGCCAGCAGTCGGACTAGCGGGAGGACCGAGCAGTACTTC | CASSRTSGRTEQYF | TRBJ2-7 | NA | TRBD2 | TRBV6-5
TGCGCCAGCAGCTTAGGACAGTCCAACAATGAGCAGTTCTTC | CASSLGQSNNEQFF | TRBJ2-1 | NA | NA | TRBV5-1
TGCGCCAGCAGTCCCTCCGAGAGCACAGATACGCAGTATTTT | CASSPSESTDTQYF | TRBJ2-3 | NA | NA | TRBV5-1
TGTGCCAGCTCACCACGGTCAGGGGTTGAGGAAAAACTGTTTTTT | CASSPRSGVEEKLFF | TRBJ1-4 | NA | NA | TRBV18
TGCAGCGTTGAAGTTAGGGGGAACACCGGGGAGCTGTTTTTT | CSVEVRGNTGELFF | TRBJ2-2 | NA | NA | TRBV29-1
TGTGCCAGCAGCTTACTGACTAGCTCAGAGACCCAGTACTTC | CASSLLTSSETQYF | TRBJ2-5 | once | TRBD2 | TRBV13
TGTGCCAGCAGTAGCGCACAGGCCCCTAATGAAAAACTGTTTTTT | CASSSAQAPNEKLFF | TRBJ1-4 | NA | NA | TRBV27
TGTGCCATCTCTACTAGCGGGAGGCCCTACGAGCAGTACTTC | CAISTSGRPYEQYF | TRBJ2-7 | NA | TRBD2 | TRBV10-3
TGCGCCAGCAGTGCGCTCCAGGGGGCTAACTATGGCTACACCTTC | CASSALQGANYGYTF | TRBJ1-2 | NA | TRBD1 | TRBV5-1
TGTGCCAGCAGTTCAGCGGGAGCCGACACAGATACGCAGTATTTT | CASSSAGADTDTQYF | TRBJ2-3 | once | TRBD2 | TRBV6-5
TGTGCCAGCAGTTTAACCCCTGAGAGCGGGACGTCCTACGAGCAGTACTTC | CASSLTPESGTSYEQYF | TRBJ2-7 | NA | TRBD2 | TRBV27
TGTGCCAGTAGATTCTCTGGGGCCAACGTCCTGACTTTC | CASRFSGANVLTF | TRBJ2-6 | NA | NA | TRBV11-2
TGTGCTAGTGTTCGGGGGCAAGAGACCCAGTACTTC | CASVRGQETQYF | TRBJ2-5 | NA | NA | TRBV12-5
TGTGCCAGCAGCGTAGCTACAGGGCGCGATGAGCAGTTCTTC | CASSVATGRDEQFF | TRBJ2-1 | once | NA | TRBV9
TGTGCCAGCAGCTCTATGACTAGCGGCAACTACGAGCAGTACTTC | CASSSMTSGNYEQYF | TRBJ2-7 | NA | TRBD2 | TRBV5-4
TGTGCCGGACTCCTTCCAAACAATGAGCAGTTCTTC | CAGLLPNNEQFF | TRBJ2-1 | NA | NA | TRBV30
TGTGCCAGCGGTACCCGGGCCCCGGACGGGGAGCTGTTTTTT | CASGTRAPDGELFF | TRBJ2-2 | NA | NA | TRBV6-5
TGTGCCAGCAGCGTAGGGACTCCTTCCTACAATGAGCAGTTCTTC | CASSVGTPSYNEQFF | TRBJ2-1 | few | NA | TRBV9
TGTGCCAGCAGCTTAGCAATGGCATTCGGGACTGAAGCTTTCTTT | CASSLAMAFGTEAFF | TRBJ1-1 | NA | NA | TRBV7-9
TGTGCCAGCAGCTTGGACCCGGGGAGGGTGGGGACTAGCGGTGGGGAGACCCAGTACTTC | CASSLDPGRVGTSGGETQYF | TRBJ2-5 | NA | TRBD2 | TRBV5-4
TGCGCCAGCAGCATACAGGGGGCAACAGATACGCAGTATTTT | CASSIQGATDTQYF | TRBJ2-3 | NA | TRBD1 | TRBV5-1
TGCGCCAGCAGCGCCGCTGACATCTACTACGAGCAGTACTTC | CASSAADIYYEQYF | TRBJ2-7 | NA | NA | TRBV5-1
TGTGCCAGCAGCGTCACAGGGAACACTGAAGCTTTCTTT | CASSVTGNTEAFF | TRBJ1-1 | once | NA | TRBV9